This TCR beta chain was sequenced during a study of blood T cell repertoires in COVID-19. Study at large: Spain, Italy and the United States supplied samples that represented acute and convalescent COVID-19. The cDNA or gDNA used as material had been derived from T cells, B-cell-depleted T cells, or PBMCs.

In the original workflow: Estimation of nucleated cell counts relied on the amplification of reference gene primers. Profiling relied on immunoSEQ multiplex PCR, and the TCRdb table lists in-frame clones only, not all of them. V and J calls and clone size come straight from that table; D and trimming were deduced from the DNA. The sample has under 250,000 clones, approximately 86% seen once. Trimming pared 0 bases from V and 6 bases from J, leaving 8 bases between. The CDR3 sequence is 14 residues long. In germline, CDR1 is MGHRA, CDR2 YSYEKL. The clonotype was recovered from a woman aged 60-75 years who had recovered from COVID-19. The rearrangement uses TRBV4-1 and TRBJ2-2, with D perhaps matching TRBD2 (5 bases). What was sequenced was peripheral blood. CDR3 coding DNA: TGCGCCAGCAGCCAAGATAGAGGGCCCGGGGAGCTGTTTTTT. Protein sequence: CASSQDRGPGELFF.